Listed below are T cell receptor beta chains from one sample, sequenced in a study of blood T cell repertoires in COVID-19. The repertoire was sequenced with immunoSEQ multiplex PCR; TCRdb's copy has only in-frame clones and lacks some. The sample comprises over 150,000 clones, 90% of which are singletons, and approximately 0.5% rests with the top ten. Sequences were obtained from peripheral blood. These receptors came from a man aged 45-60 years with acute or convalescent COVID-19. The CDR3 runs from the conserved cysteine through the conserved F or W. D genes are given only for firm matches. Clone size is not always given. Where it is, it says once, few, many or a class for expanded clones.

d_gene: TRBD1; j_gene: TRBJ2-1; abundance: -; v_gene: TRBV27; CDR3aa: CASSLSKGQGPEQFF; CDR3nt: TGTGCCAGCAGTTTATCGAAAGGACAGGGTCCTGAGCAGTTCTTC
d_gene: -; j_gene: TRBJ2-3; abundance: -; v_gene: TRBV9; CDR3aa: CASSVDQGPDTQYF; CDR3nt: TGTGCCAGCAGCGTAGATCAGGGTCCAGATACGCAGTATTTT
d_gene: -; j_gene: TRBJ1-1; abundance: -; v_gene: TRBV6-1; CDR3aa: CASSDFRVGTEAFF; CDR3nt: TGTGCCAGCAGTGATTTCAGGGTAGGCACTGAAGCTTTCTTT
d_gene: TRBD2; j_gene: TRBJ2-7; abundance: -; v_gene: TRBV28; CDR3aa: CASKRGEGEQYF; CDR3nt: TGTGCCAGCAAGCGGGGGGAAGGTGAGCAGTACTTC
d_gene: TRBD2; j_gene: TRBJ2-3; abundance: -; v_gene: TRBV28; CDR3aa: CASTSGSLHIVADTQYF; CDR3nt: TGTGCCAGCACAAGCGGGAGTCTTCATATAGTTGCAGATACGCAGTATTTT
d_gene: TRBD1; j_gene: TRBJ2-5; abundance: -; v_gene: TRBV10-3; CDR3aa: CAIRPGQEETQYF; CDR3nt: TGTGCCATCAGACCGGGACAGGAGGAGACCCAGTACTTC
d_gene: TRBD2; j_gene: TRBJ2-3; abundance: -; v_gene: TRBV4-1; CDR3aa: CASSQVRLAGGNTQYF; CDR3nt: TGCGCCAGCAGCCAAGTCAGGCTAGCGGGAGGGAATACGCAGTATTTT
d_gene: TRBD2; j_gene: TRBJ2-6; abundance: -; v_gene: TRBV19; CDR3aa: CASKGGSVGANVLTF; CDR3nt: TGTGCCAGTAAAGGCGGGAGTGTTGGGGCCAACGTCCTGACTTTC
d_gene: -; j_gene: TRBJ2-5; abundance: -; v_gene: TRBV21-1; CDR3aa: CASRKSDREETQYF; CDR3nt: TGTGCCAGCCGGAAATCGGACAGGGAAGAGACCCAGTACTTC
d_gene: TRBD1; j_gene: TRBJ2-1; abundance: -; v_gene: TRBV18; CDR3aa: CASLQGEAYNEQFF; CDR3nt: TGTGCCAGCCTCCAGGGGGAAGCCTACAATGAGCAGTTCTTC
d_gene: -; j_gene: TRBJ1-4; abundance: -; v_gene: TRBV5-1; CDR3aa: CASSEAGGADEKLFF; CDR3nt: TGCGCCAGCAGCGAAGCGGGGGGCGCCGATGAAAAACTGTTTTTT
d_gene: -; j_gene: TRBJ1-4; abundance: few; v_gene: TRBV19; CDR3aa: CASSIDFATNEKLFF; CDR3nt: TGTGCCAGTAGTATCGACTTTGCAACTAATGAAAAACTGTTTTTT
d_gene: -; j_gene: TRBJ2-2; abundance: -; v_gene: TRBV5-4; CDR3aa: CASSFGGLNTGELFF; CDR3nt: TGTGCCAGCAGCTTCGGTGGGCTGAACACCGGGGAGCTGTTTTTT
d_gene: -; j_gene: TRBJ2-7; abundance: -; v_gene: TRBV3-1/TRBV3-2; CDR3aa: CASSQGDISSYEQYF; CDR3nt: TGTGCCAGCAGCCAAGGGGACATTAGCTCCTACGAGCAGTACTTC
d_gene: -; j_gene: TRBJ1-1; abundance: -; v_gene: TRBV16; CDR3aa: CASSQVGQGSFF; CDR3nt: -
d_gene: TRBD2; j_gene: TRBJ2-3; abundance: -; v_gene: TRBV7-2; CDR3aa: CASSFNGGAGAPQYF; CDR3nt: TGTGCCAGCAGCTTTAACGGGGGGGCTGGAGCACCGCAGTATTTT
d_gene: TRBD1; j_gene: TRBJ1-4; abundance: once; v_gene: TRBV28; CDR3aa: CASTLGGQVEKLFF; CDR3nt: TGTGCCAGCACCTTAGGGGGCCAGGTTGAAAAACTGTTTTTT
d_gene: TRBD1; j_gene: TRBJ1-5; abundance: -; v_gene: TRBV28; CDR3aa: CASSIGTGNQPQHF; CDR3nt: TGTGCCAGCAGTATCGGGACAGGCAATCAGCCCCAGCATTTT
d_gene: -; j_gene: TRBJ2-7; abundance: -; v_gene: TRBV7-2; CDR3aa: CASSFQSGHLTYEQYF; CDR3nt: TGTGCCAGCAGCTTTCAATCCGGACACCTCACCTACGAGCAGTACTTC
d_gene: -; j_gene: TRBJ2-4; abundance: -; v_gene: TRBV5-1; CDR3aa: CASSSGLRGQRIQYF; CDR3nt: TGCGCCAGCAGCTCCGGACTGCGTGGGCAAAGGATTCAGTACTTC
d_gene: -; j_gene: TRBJ1-1; abundance: -; v_gene: TRBV6-2/TRBV6-3; CDR3aa: CASSHKRGTEAFF; CDR3nt: TGTGCCAGCAGCCATAAACGGGGGACTGAAGCTTTCTTT
d_gene: TRBD1; j_gene: TRBJ2-1; abundance: -; v_gene: TRBV7-2; CDR3aa: CASSTGQYNEQFF; CDR3nt: TGTGCCAGCAGCACGGGACAGTACAATGAGCAGTTCTTC
d_gene: TRBD1; j_gene: TRBJ1-2; abundance: -; v_gene: TRBV9; CDR3aa: CASSPAPGQYGYTF; CDR3nt: TGTGCCAGCAGCCCGGCCCCGGGACAGTATGGCTACACCTTC
d_gene: TRBD1; j_gene: TRBJ1-5; abundance: -; v_gene: TRBV28; CDR3aa: CASSSTYRGLDQPQHF; CDR3nt: TGTGCCAGCAGTTCAACCTACAGGGGGTTGGATCAGCCCCAGCATTTT
d_gene: -; j_gene: TRBJ2-3; abundance: -; v_gene: TRBV7-2; CDR3aa: CASSTIAVSRTDTQYF; CDR3nt: TGTGCCAGCAGCACGATAGCGGTAAGCCGGACAGATACGCAGTATTTT
d_gene: -; j_gene: TRBJ2-2; abundance: -; v_gene: TRBV5-1; CDR3aa: CASSFEEITGELFF; CDR3nt: TGCGCCAGCAGCTTTGAGGAGATCACCGGGGAGCTGTTTTTT
d_gene: -; j_gene: TRBJ2-3; abundance: -; v_gene: TRBV28; CDR3aa: CASQKPGTDTQYF; CDR3nt: TGTGCCAGTCAAAAGCCGGGCACAGATACGCAGTATTTT
d_gene: -; j_gene: TRBJ1-2; abundance: -; v_gene: TRBV3-1/TRBV3-2; CDR3aa: CASSPPGRANYGYTF; CDR3nt: TGTGCCAGCAGCCCTCCAGGGAGGGCTAACTATGGCTACACCTTC
d_gene: TRBD1; j_gene: TRBJ2-1; abundance: -; v_gene: TRBV27; CDR3aa: CASSPRLTLLNRGFHNEQFF; CDR3nt: TGTGCCAGCAGCCCTCGTTTAACCCTCCTTAACAGGGGCTTTCACAATGAGCAGTTCTTC
d_gene: -; j_gene: TRBJ2-7; abundance: -; v_gene: TRBV29-1; CDR3aa: CSVVRDRSYEQYF; CDR3nt: TGCAGCGTTGTGAGAGACAGGTCCTACGAGCAGTACTTC
d_gene: TRBD2; j_gene: TRBJ2-7; abundance: -; v_gene: TRBV27; CDR3aa: CASSSFDSGKPYEQYF; CDR3nt: TGTGCCAGCAGTTCATTCGATAGCGGGAAGCCCTACGAGCAGTACTTC
d_gene: TRBD1; j_gene: TRBJ2-5; abundance: -; v_gene: TRBV7-9; CDR3aa: CASSFGQGKETQYF; CDR3nt: TGTGCCAGCAGCTTTGGACAGGGGAAAGAGACCCAGTACTTC
d_gene: TRBD1; j_gene: TRBJ1-6; abundance: -; v_gene: TRBV19; CDR3aa: CASIKGQGSPLHF; CDR3nt: TGTGCCAGTATCAAAGGACAGGGCTCACCCCTCCACTTT
d_gene: -; j_gene: TRBJ2-1; abundance: -; v_gene: TRBV30; CDR3aa: CAWSGFAGRGSYNEQFF; CDR3nt: TGTGCCTGGAGTGGATTCGCGGGACGCGGCTCCTACAATGAGCAGTTCTTC
d_gene: TRBD2; j_gene: TRBJ2-1; abundance: -; v_gene: TRBV9; CDR3aa: CASSVSGTTYNEQFF; CDR3nt: TGTGCCAGCAGCGTTTCCGGGACTACTTACAATGAGCAGTTCTTC
d_gene: -; j_gene: TRBJ1-1; abundance: -; v_gene: TRBV9; CDR3aa: CASSLGTSMNTEAFF; CDR3nt: TGTGCCAGCAGCTTAGGGACTTCCATGAACACTGAAGCTTTCTTT
d_gene: -; j_gene: TRBJ2-1; abundance: -; v_gene: TRBV6-1; CDR3aa: CASSEGRVEQFF; CDR3nt: TGTGCCAGCAGTGAGGGCAGGGTAGAGCAGTTCTTC
d_gene: -; j_gene: TRBJ1-5; abundance: once; v_gene: TRBV18; CDR3aa: CASSPQGGRGQPQHF; CDR3nt: TGTGCCAGCTCACCACAGGGAGGAAGGGGCCAGCCCCAGCATTTT
d_gene: -; j_gene: TRBJ1-2; abundance: -; v_gene: TRBV29-1; CDR3aa: CSVEFGTTLEAGYTF; CDR3nt: TGCAGCGTTGAATTCGGGACAACTCTAGAGGCTGGCTACACCTTC
d_gene: TRBD1; j_gene: TRBJ2-7; abundance: -; v_gene: TRBV5-1; CDR3aa: CASSRETGGIYEQYF; CDR3nt: TGCGCCAGCAGCCGTGAGACAGGGGGAATCTACGAGCAGTACTTC